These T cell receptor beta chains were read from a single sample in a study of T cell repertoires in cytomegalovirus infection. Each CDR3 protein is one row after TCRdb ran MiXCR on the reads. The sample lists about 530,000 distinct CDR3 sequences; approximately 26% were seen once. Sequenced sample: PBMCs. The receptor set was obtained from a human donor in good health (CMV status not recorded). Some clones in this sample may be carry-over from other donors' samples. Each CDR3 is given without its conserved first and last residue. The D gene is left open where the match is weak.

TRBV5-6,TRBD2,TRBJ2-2,ASSLEGLADTGELF
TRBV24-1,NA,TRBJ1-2,ATSDPGADPNYGYT
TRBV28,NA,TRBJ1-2,ASNTAAKGYGYT
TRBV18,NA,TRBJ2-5,ASSLRGSQETQY
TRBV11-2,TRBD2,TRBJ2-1,ASSLGLAGGIYNEQF
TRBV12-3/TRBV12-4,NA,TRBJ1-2,ASSPGQNSGYT
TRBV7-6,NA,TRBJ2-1,ASSSLSPNEQF
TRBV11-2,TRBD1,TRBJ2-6,ASSYRGQGYSGANVLT
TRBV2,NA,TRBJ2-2,ASSEEQGYTGELF
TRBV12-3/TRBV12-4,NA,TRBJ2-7,ASSLVTGIHSYEQY
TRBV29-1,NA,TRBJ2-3,SARAPDTQY
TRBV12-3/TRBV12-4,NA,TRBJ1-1,ASSFAGMNTEAF
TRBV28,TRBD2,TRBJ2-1,ASSPAGGFGEQF
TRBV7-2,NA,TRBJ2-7,ASSLDGVGEQY
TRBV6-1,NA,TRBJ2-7,ASRALPLCEQY
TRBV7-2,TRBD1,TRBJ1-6,ASSLDKQGAFYNSPLH
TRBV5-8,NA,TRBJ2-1,ASSWLSSYNEQF
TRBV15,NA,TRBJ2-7,ATSSPRVPTKEQY
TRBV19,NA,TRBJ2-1,ASSIHGQFAYLLSSYNEQF
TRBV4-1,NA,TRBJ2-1,ASSQYLSSYNEQF
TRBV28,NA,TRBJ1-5,ASRGEGVAQPQH
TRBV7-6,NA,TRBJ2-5,ASSNAYEEETQY
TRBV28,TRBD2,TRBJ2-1,ASSDPWTSGNNEQF
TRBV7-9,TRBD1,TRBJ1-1,ASGILQGENTEAF
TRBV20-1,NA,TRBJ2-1,SASPLAASSYNEQF
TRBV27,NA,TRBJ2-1,ASSSRDGSSYNEQF
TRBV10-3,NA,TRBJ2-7,AIKSLAYEQY